A selection of T cell receptor beta chains follows, all from one sample in a study of identical twins. TCRdb called the 5' RACE reads again in MiXCR, with one record for every CDR3 protein. The top ten clones hold around 0.4% of a sample with around 530,000 distinct CDR3 sequences, about 15% of them seen once. This sample also belongs to another study, concerning yellow fever vaccine responses in identical twins.

Input material: CD4+ T cells sorted from blood. These receptors were obtained from a woman aged 18-35 years in good health. The CDR3 runs from the conserved cysteine through the conserved F or W. A D gene is named only where the DNA matches it firmly. Expanded clones get a size class; other rows say once, few or many, or leave the size out.

CDR3	DNA	D	size	V	J
CASTRLTGGLEAFF	TGTGCCAGCACCCGACTGACAGGGGGTCTTGAAGCTTTCTTT	TRBD1	many	TRBV6-1	TRBJ1-1
CASSPLRGPGSTDTQYF	TGTGCCAGCTCACCACTAAGAGGGCCAGGGAGCACAGATACGCAGTATTTT	-	-	TRBV18	TRBJ2-3
CASSSGIVLAKNIQYF	TGTGCCAGCAGTTCCGGGATCGTACTAGCCAAAAACATTCAGTACTTC	-	-	TRBV6-2/TRBV6-3	TRBJ2-4
CASSSQGRADTQYF	TGTGCCAGCAGTTCCCAGGGGAGGGCAGATACGCAGTATTTT	-	-	TRBV12-3/TRBV12-4	TRBJ2-3
CASRRASYTGELFF	TGTGCCAGCCGTCGCGCGAGCTACACCGGGGAGCTGTTTTTT	-	-	TRBV6-1	TRBJ2-2
CASSERVGTGELFF	TGTGCCAGCAGTGAGAGGGTTGGCACCGGGGAGCTGTTTTTT	-	-	TRBV6-1	TRBJ2-2
CASSLRTSATDTQYF	TGTGCCAGCAGCTTACGGACTAGCGCTACAGATACGCAGTATTTT	TRBD2	-	TRBV7-9	TRBJ2-3
CASSQWRGGPPEQYF	TGTGCCAGCAGCCAATGGCGGGGTGGGCCTCCAGAGCAGTACTTC	-	-	TRBV3-1	TRBJ2-7
CASTYPPGAQYF	TGTGCCAGCACCTACCCCCCCGGGGCCCAGTACTTC	-	-	TRBV7-2	TRBJ2-5
CSVPVPGLAGGGTGELFF	TGCAGTGTTCCGGTCCCGGGACTAGCGGGAGGTGGTACCGGGGAGCTGTTTTTT	TRBD2	few	TRBV20-1	TRBJ2-2
CSATSNGGSYNEQFF	TGCAGTGCTACATCCAACGGGGGGAGCTACAATGAGCAGTTCTTC	TRBD2	few	TRBV20-1	TRBJ2-1
CSARNSEAFF	TGCAGTGCTAGAAACAGTGAAGCTTTCTTT	-	few	TRBV20-1	TRBJ1-1
CASSNRAGPGDTEAFF	TGCGCCAGCAGCAACCGGGCAGGCCCGGGGGACACTGAAGCTTTCTTT	-	many	TRBV5-1	TRBJ1-1
CASTKEVGGQAGELFF	TGTGCCAGCACCAAAGAAGTGGGGGGGCAAGCCGGGGAGCTGTTTTTT	-	many	TRBV7-2	TRBJ2-2
CASSLRTSGGAGEQFF	TGCGCCAGCAGCCTCCGGACTAGCGGGGGGGCAGGTGAGCAGTTCTTC	TRBD2	few	TRBV5-1	TRBJ2-1
CASSTGVAGANVLTF	TGTGCCAGTAGTACAGGGGTGGCCGGGGCCAACGTCCTGACTTTC	-	-	TRBV19	TRBJ2-6
CATSRDVVYEQYF	TGTGCCACCAGCAGAGATGTCGTCTACGAGCAGTACTTC	-	-	TRBV15	TRBJ2-7
CASSLDGTPNSPLHF	TGCGCCAGCAGCTTGGATGGGACCCCCAATTCACCCCTCCACTTT	-	-	TRBV5-1	TRBJ1-6
CASSFWLAGGYSYNEQFF	TGCGCCAGCAGCTTTTGGTTAGCGGGGGGATACTCCTACAATGAGCAGTTCTTC	TRBD2	-	TRBV5-1	TRBJ2-1
CASRRGGSNEKLFF	TGCGCCAGCAGAAGAGGGGGTTCTAATGAAAAACTGTTTTTT	-	few	TRBV4-1	TRBJ1-4
CASRLMNTEAFF	TGTGCCAGCAGGTTGATGAACACTGAAGCTTTCTTT	-	many	TRBV12-3/TRBV12-4	TRBJ1-1
CASIQTGTGSYNEQFF	TGTGCCAGCATCCAAACCGGGACAGGCTCCTACAATGAGCAGTTCTTC	TRBD1	few	TRBV6-1	TRBJ2-1
CSVADRSSGNTIYF	TGCAGTGTAGCGGACAGAAGCTCTGGAAACACCATATATTTT	-	-	TRBV20-1	TRBJ1-3
CATSVGLQETQYF	TGTGCCACCAGTGTAGGACTCCAAGAGACCCAGTACTTC	-	few	TRBV24-1	TRBJ2-5
CASRGQHYEQYF	TGTGCCAGCCGGGGACAGCACTACGAGCAGTACTTC	TRBD1	few	TRBV12-3/TRBV12-4	TRBJ2-7
CASSMVNNEQFF	TGTGCCAGCAGTATGGTTAACAATGAGCAGTTCTTC	-	-	TRBV12-3/TRBV12-4	TRBJ2-1
CASSSIYSGANVLTF	TGTGCCAGCAGTTCGATCTACTCTGGGGCCAACGTCCTGACTTTC	-	-	TRBV7-9	TRBJ2-6
CASSQEPGLAVGNEQFF	TGTGCCAGCAGCCAAGAGCCCGGACTAGCGGTGGGCAATGAGCAGTTCTTC	TRBD2	-	TRBV3-1	TRBJ2-1
CASGQKKYGYTF	TGTGCCAGCGGACAAAAGAAGTATGGCTACACCTTC	-	few	TRBV6-5	TRBJ1-2
CASSPGRTSGQETQYF	TGTGCCAGCAGCCCGGGACGAACTAGCGGCCAAGAGACCCAGTACTTC	TRBD2	few	TRBV7-9	TRBJ2-5
CASSQVLPTSGRTDTQYF	TGTGCCAGCAGCCAAGTCCTCCCGACTAGCGGGAGGACAGATACGCAGTATTTT	TRBD2	-	TRBV3-1	TRBJ2-3
CASSSKTNTGELFF	TGTGCCAGCAGCTCGAAAACGAACACCGGGGAGCTGTTTTTT	-	-	TRBV7-9	TRBJ2-2
CATSSVVRDRSYEQYF	TGTGCCACCAGCAGTGTTGTCAGGGACAGATCCTACGAGCAGTACTTC	TRBD1	few	TRBV15	TRBJ2-7
CASSQAPTSKITDTQYF	TGCGCCAGCAGCCAAGCCCCTACTAGCAAAATCACAGATACGCAGTATTTT	-	many	TRBV4-1	TRBJ2-3
CASSSGTGGFRETQYF	TGCGCCAGCAGCTCTGGGACAGGGGGTTTTAGGGAGACCCAGTACTTC	TRBD1	once	TRBV4-1	TRBJ2-5
CASTTGGHYGYTF	TGTGCCAGCACGACAGGGGGTCACTATGGCTACACCTTC	TRBD1	few	TRBV28	TRBJ1-2
CASSFRPGTYEQYF	TGTGCCAGCAGTTTCAGGCCAGGGACCTACGAGCAGTACTTC	-	few	TRBV6-2/TRBV6-3	TRBJ2-7
CASSLMGTRDWAPSYEQYF	TGTGCCAGCAGCTTAATGGGGACAAGGGATTGGGCACCCTCCTACGAGCAGTACTTC	-	many	TRBV5-6	TRBJ2-7
CASSSGQGAWWQYF	TGTGCCAGCAGTTCAGGACAGGGGGCTTGGTGGCAGTACTTC	TRBD1	-	TRBV12-3/TRBV12-4	TRBJ2-7
CASSLTGEKQFF	TGTGCCAGCAGTTTAACAGGGGAGAAGCAGTTCTTC	TRBD1	-	TRBV28	TRBJ2-1